Reported below is one T cell receptor beta chain. Its specificity is unknown. The CDR3 is 14 residues long. V gave up 0 bases and J gave up 10 bases, with 16 bases separating them. The germline V gene has CDR1 SGHRS and CDR2 YFSETQ. The record originates from a study of T cells after posttransplantation cyclophosphamide. General study findings and limits: Donor CD8+ memory clones often dominated recipient blood repertoires at later times.

The table came from immunoSEQ multiplex PCR; TCRdb's copy has only in-frame clones and leaves some out. Among about 53,000 clones listed, around 83% were seen once. The chain has TRBV5-1 and TRBJ1-2; D might be TRBD1 (5 bases). Specimen: PBMCs. The receptor comes from a man aged 25 to 40 with a blood cancer, CMV-positive, and with a related stem cell donor. The CDR3 here is CASSLAAGLDVYTF. CDR3 bases: TGCGCCAGCAGCTTGGCCGCAGGGTTAGACGTCTACACCTTC. Using reference TRBV5-1 and TRBJ1-2 for the parts outside the CDR3, the full variable domain is KAGVTQTPRYLIKTRGQQVTLSCSPISGHRSVSWYQQTPGQGLQFLFEYFSETQRNKGNFPGRFSGRQFSNSRSEMNVSTLELGDSALYLCASSLAAGLDVYTFGSGTRLTVV.